This entry is about one T cell receptor (beta chain). Trimming cost V 2 bases and J 2 bases, with 12 bases left between them. The CDR3 spans 15 residues. In germline, CDR1 is MDHEN, CDR2 SYDVKM. Assay used: immunoSEQ multiplex PCR; TCRdb lists only in-frame clones, some missing. Counted here are 90,000 to 120,000 clones, around 89% occurring once; the ten biggest clones make up 5.5% to 8%. These data are taken from a study of blood T cell repertoires in COVID-19. In the study overall: From the United States, Italy and Spain came samples of acute and convalescent COVID-19. PBMCs, B-cell-depleted T cells, or T cells provided the cDNA or gDNA that made up the material.

The TCR originated in a man aged 45 to 65 with active or convalescent COVID-19. The genes are TRBV28 and TRBJ1-1; TRBD1 is a possible D gene (5 bases). The sequenced sample was peripheral blood. The CDR3 DNA is TGTGCCAGCAGTTTACTCGACAGTAGAAACACTGAAGCTTTCTTT. This gives the protein CASSLLDSRNTEAFF. The full variable domain, rest sourced from reference TRBV28 and TRBJ1-1, is DVKVTQSSRYLVKRTGEKVFLECVQDMDHENMFWYRQDPGLGLRLIYFSYDVKMKEKGDIPEGYSVSREKKERFSLILESASTNQTSMYLCASSLLDSRNTEAFFGQGTRLTVV.